These 14 T cell receptor beta chains were sequenced from one sample in a study of patients and donors after allogeneic stem cell transplantation. MiXCR, run by TCRdb on the RT-PCR reads, gives a single entry per CDR3 protein. The table includes roughly 880,000 distinct CDR3 sequences, under 20% detected once. Sequencing was carried out using blood, either unsorted or a sorted T cell fraction (not recorded which). These receptors were collected from a human donor who was either an allogeneic HSCT recipient or a stem cell or donor lymphocyte infusion donor (not recorded which). It is not recorded whose cells these are; they may come from a transplant donor.

The chain recombines TRBV20-1 with TRBJ2-5; D gene ambiguous. The CDR3 has 14 residues. The V gene lost 5 bases and the J gene lost 2 bases, with 15 bases spanning the gap. Germline V lookup: CDR1 DFQATT, CDR2 SNEGSKA (reference sequence). CDR3 sequence reads: CSAPDLLSQETQYF. The DNA of the CDR3 is TGCAGTGCTCCCGACTTGTTATCTCAAGAGACCCAGTACTTC.

V usage is TRBV12-3 or TRBV12-4 and J usage is TRBJ2-7; D possibly corresponds to TRBD2 (5 bases). The ends were cut back, 6 bases at V and 6 bases at J, with 24 bases in the middle. CDR3 size: 16 residues. The CDR3 DNA reads TGTGCCAGCAGCTTTTTAGGAGGTGGACTCAAGAGCGAGCAGTACTTC. Residues: CASSFLGGGLKSEQYF.

The CDR3 sequence: CASSLRDRRNTEAFF. The CDR3 DNA sequence: TGTGCCAGCAGCCTCCGGGACCGAAGGAACACTGAAGCTTTCTTT. The J gene is TRBJ1-1, the V gene TRBV11-1; the D gene is possibly TRBD1 (5 bases). Germline V lookup: CDR1 SGHAT, CDR2 FQDESV (reference sequence). The CDR3 extends over 15 amino acids. V lost 5 bases and J 1 base, leaving 14 bases between the germline ends.

This clonotype was seen only a few times. J is TRBJ1-5 and V is TRBV7-9; D gene ambiguous. Germline lookup yields CDR1 SEHNR and CDR2 FQNEAQ (reference sequence). This CDR3 is 16 amino acids long. V lost 2 bases, J lost 0 bases, and 11 bases lay in between. CDR3 sequence (DNA): TGTGCCAGCAGCTTAAGGGATGGGGTTAGCAATCAGCCCCAGCATTTT. This codes for CASSLRDGVSNQPQHF.

With respect to this clonotype: One junction end disagrees with the germline gene, perhaps due to a read error. The chain carries TRBV4-3 and TRBJ2-5; D tentatively reads TRBD1 or TRBD2 (5 bases each). The CDR3 runs 16 residues. The germline V gene has CDR1 LGHNA and CDR2 YSLEER. The CDR3 reads CASSQVEGNNKETQCF. The CDR3 coding sequence is TGCGCCAGCAGCCAAGTTGAGGGGAATAACAAAGAGACCCAGTGCTTC.

The chain couples TRBV20-1 to TRBJ1-1, with unresolved D. In germline, CDR1 is DFQATT, CDR2 SNEGSKA (reference sequence). V lost 3 bases and J lost 3, with 5 bases in between. This CDR3 has 11 residues. The CDR3 sequence is CSASPDTEAFF. In DNA form, the CDR3 reads TGCAGTGCTAGTCCCGACACTGAAGCTTTCTTT.

The chain combines TRBV7-2 with TRBJ1-2; weak D call: TRBD1 (5 bases). This CDR3 contains 16 residues. V dropped 1 base and J dropped 4 bases, with 16 bases sitting between them. Germline V gene sequence: CDR1 SGHTA, CDR2 FQGNSA. CDR3 protein: CASSLDFGQGSYGYTF. The CDR3 DNA is TGTGCCAGCAGCTTAGACTTCGGGCAGGGCAGCTATGGCTACACCTTC.

This clonotype was counted between two and nine times. This could be a read error, since a much larger clone is one nucleotide away. This rearrangement joins TRBV12-3 or TRBV12-4 to TRBJ2-3; D is unclear. The CDR3 sequence is 12 residues long. V was trimmed by 3 bases and J by 2 bases, leaving 3 bases between them. The CDR3 sequence: CASSFATDTQYF. CDR3 bases: TGTGCCAGCAGTTTCGCCACAGATACGCAGTATTTT.

This clonotype was seen only a few times. V usage is TRBV2 and J usage is TRBJ2-7, with TRBD1 identical over 10 bases. The V gene end was trimmed by 4 bases and the J gene end by 5 bases; junction bases not matched to a gene: 5. Germline loops: CDR1 SNHLY, CDR2 FYNNEI. This CDR3 comprises 14 residues. CDR3 nucleotides: TGTGCCAGCAGTGTAGACAGGGGGCTAGACGAGCAGTACTTC. It yields the protein CASSVDRGLDEQYF.

This clonotype was counted a single time. V and J are TRBV2 and TRBJ2-3; no firm D call. Trimming took 7 bases from V and 0 from J, leaving 11 bases between them. CDR3 length: 14 amino acids. CDR1 and CDR2 from the germline V gene are SNHLY and FYNNEI. The CDR3 sequence: CASTPYASTDTQYF. The CDR3 nucleotides read TGTGCCAGCACTCCGTACGCGAGCACAGATACGCAGTATTTT.

The rearrangement uses TRBV6-1 and TRBJ1-1; D unclear. CDR3 length: 17 amino acids. The germline V gene encodes CDR1 MNHNS and CDR2 SASEGT. V dropped 5 bases and J dropped 1 base, with 20 bases sitting between them. CDR3 coding DNA: TGTGCCAGCAGTCAAAGACCCGGGGTGATTCGGAACACTGAAGCTTTCTTT. Residues: CASSQRPGVIRNTEAFF.

This clonotype was observed a single time. At one end the junction does not follow the germline gene, possibly because of a read error. This chain joins TRBV5-5 and TRBJ2-3, with TRBD2 matching 7 bases. The length of the CDR3 is 17 residues. Per the germline V gene, CDR1 is SGHKS and CDR2 is YYEKEE (reference sequence). The chain's CDR3 is CASSLLVTSRSGDMQYF. Here the CDR3 DNA reads TGTGCCAGCAGCTTACTTGTGACTAGCCGGTCCGGGGATATGCAGTATTTT.

Only a few counts were recorded for this clonotype. The chain uses TRBV4-2 and TRBJ2-7; 10 bases fit TRBD1. This CDR3 has 17 residues. The germline V gene has CDR1 LGHNA and CDR2 YNFKEQ. V trimming: 2 bases; J trimming: 0 bases; junction bases outside the gene matches: 7. In DNA form, the CDR3 reads TGTGCCAGCAGCCAAACAGGACAGGGGGTCCCCTCCTACGAGCAGTACTTC. This encodes CASSQTGQGVPSYEQYF.

The chain couples TRBV18 to TRBJ1-3; possible D gene TRBD1, 5 bases. The CDR3 covers 15 residues. The germline V gene has CDR1 KGHSH and CDR2 LQKENI. V lost 6 bases and J 0 bases, leaving 12 bases between the germline ends. CDR3 coding DNA: TGTGCCAGCTCCCAACGGGGCGACTCTGGAAACACCATATATTTT. Translated, it gives CASSQRGDSGNTIYF. Using reference TRBV18 and TRBJ1-3 for the parts outside the CDR3, the full variable domain is NAGVMQNPRHLVRRRGQEARLRCSPMKGHSHVYWYRQLPEEGLKFMVYLQKENIIDESGMPKERFSAEFPKEGPSILRIQQVVRGDSAAYFCASSQRGDSGNTIYFGEGSWLTVV.